What follows is one T cell receptor beta chain and its context. The specificity of this receptor is unknown. No quality values exist for individual bases; no much larger clone is one base distant. Trimming removed 3 bases from V and 4 bases from J; the gene matches leave 3 bases unexplained. Spanning cysteine to phenylalanine, the CDR3 consists of 15 amino acids. The kept DNA is CDR3 alone, 45 bases in frame from the first base. Taken from the germline V gene, the CDR1 and CDR2 loops are MNHEY and SVGAGI. The library was produced with PCR. Sequenced using an Illumina HiSeq 2500. Unique molecular identifiers were incorporated into TCR beta cDNA libraries to reduce PCR and sequencing biases. Per 1 to 10 million input T cells, approximately 500,000 cDNA molecules were obtained, such that each molecule approximated one T cell. The same protocol used for the earlier healthy control dataset was applied to prepare and sequence the patient libraries. Within a given batch, samples were prepared together, multiplexed and sequenced on the same HiSeq lane. As for the authors' bioinformatics: Raw barcoded reads were processed with MIGEC, discarding single-read molecular identifier groups before consensus assembly and CDR3 extraction. Clonotype tables were post-analysed with VDJtools, and diversity was normalized by down-sampling all datasets to the smallest sample size. In repertoire overlap clustering, CDR3 amino acid sequences, but not nucleotide sequences, were matched to correct batch-related cross-sample contamination. In TCRdb, the public reads were trimmed at Q25 with fastp and aligned with MiXCR, with productive beta chains retained. All rows with the same CDR3 protein become a single entry with the most common DNA and genes. These V and J calls derive from TCRdb rather than the authors' analysis. The sample has fewer than 850,000 distinct CDR3 sequences on record, around 45% of them singletons. Clones ranked in the top ten supply just under 5% of the sample.

To demonstrate the VDJtools post-analysis software, the study profiled TCR beta repertoires from the peripheral blood of under 15 young patients with multiple sclerosis. Multiple sclerosis patients were children and adolescents aged about 6 to 16 years. These data belong to a study of post-analysis software for immune sequencing data (dated by TCRdb to the mid-2010s). At the level of the whole study: Recorded disease courses included relapsing-remitting, secondary progressive and progressive-relapsing multiple sclerosis, with some patients lacking subtype annotation. The patient repertoires were set against roughly eleven previously published healthy control repertoires from donors whose ages ranged from about 6 to 27 years. A subset of samples was prepared in parallel using single-end sample barcoding, then pooled and co-amplified after Illumina adapter ligation.

What the authors observed across the whole study: The control group was slightly older than the multiple sclerosis patient group. Patients showed significantly higher frequencies than controls for a handful of TRBV segments, among them TRBV5-6, TRBV5-1 and TRBV20-1. Multiple sclerosis patients had significantly lower normalized Chao1 diversity than controls, a result that suggests substantial peripheral T-cell clonal expansion. Direct clustering with F measure showed strong co-clustering of samples prepared in the same batch, prompting a batch-effect correction.

Sequencing used blood. This sequence was found in a girl aged 10 to 17 with multiple sclerosis. This chain joins TRBV6-5 to TRBJ2-1; TRBD2 aligns with 10 central bases. The DNA sequence is TGTGCCAGCAGTTATACTAGCGGGGTATACAATGAGCAGTTCTTC. This encodes CASSYTSGVYNEQFF.